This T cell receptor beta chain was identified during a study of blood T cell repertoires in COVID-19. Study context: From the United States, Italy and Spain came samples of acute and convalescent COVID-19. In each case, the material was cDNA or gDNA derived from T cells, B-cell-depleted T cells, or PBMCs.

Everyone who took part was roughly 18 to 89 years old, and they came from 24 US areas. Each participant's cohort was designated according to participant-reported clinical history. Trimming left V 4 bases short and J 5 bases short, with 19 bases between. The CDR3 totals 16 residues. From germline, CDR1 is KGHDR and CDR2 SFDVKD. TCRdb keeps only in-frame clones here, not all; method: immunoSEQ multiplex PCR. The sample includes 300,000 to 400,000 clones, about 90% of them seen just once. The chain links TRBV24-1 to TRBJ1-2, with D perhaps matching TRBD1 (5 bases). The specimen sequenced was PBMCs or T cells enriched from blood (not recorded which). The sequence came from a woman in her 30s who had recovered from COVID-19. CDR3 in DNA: TGTGCCACCAGTGACCAAGGGGTTCAGGTCCCATATGGCTACACCTTC. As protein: CATSDQGVQVPYGYTF.